This T cell receptor (beta chain) was documented in a study of cytomegalovirus exposure and HLA in healthy donors. Concerning this clone itself: As yet, its antigen is unknown.

In the PCR, 60 Vbeta and 13 Jbeta primers were used. The repertoire was sequenced with immunoSEQ multiplex PCR; TCRdb's copy has only in-frame clones and lacks some. This sample has roughly 190,000 clones, with roughly 81% found just once. Study-wide results and limits: For most TCR sequences rarity was the rule, although some public TCRs occurred in many donors. Later, TCR association rates were found to vary by HLA locus, highest for DRB1 and lowest for HLA-C. The productive fraction for most TCR beta V segments was about 87% or about 30% in an earlier analysis.

The CDR3 is 11 residues long. Germline CDR1 is SNHLY and CDR2 is FYNNEI. V was pared by 11 bases and J by 5 bases, with 12 bases between. Sequencing was carried out using PBMCs. The V gene is TRBV2, the J gene TRBJ1-1; no definite D call. The source is a woman in her twenties or thirties in good health and CMV-seropositive. CDR3 protein: CAVIEWTEAFF. In nucleotides, the CDR3 is TGTGCCGTTATCGAGTGGACTGAAGCTTTCTTT. Variable domain in full (rest from reference TRBV2 and TRBJ1-1): EPEVTQTPSHQVTQMGQEVILRCVPISNHLYFYWYRQILGQKVEFLVSFYNNEISEKSEIFDDQFSVERPDGSNFTLKIRSTKLEDSAMYFCAVIEWTEAFFGQGTRLTVV.